A single sample is the source of the 2 T cell receptor beta chains below, sequenced in a study of blood T cell repertoires in COVID-19. Produced via immunoSEQ multiplex PCR; TCRdb's table is partial and in-frame only. The table shows roughly 330,000 clones, with around 88% occurring only once. Sequenced sample: peripheral blood. The source is a woman aged 50 to 60 with acute or convalescent COVID-19.

The CDR3, as DNA: TGTGCCACCTGGGGGGGCGGGGTTACCACTGAAGCTTTCTTT. This gives the protein CATWGGGVTTEAFF. This chain joins TRBV15 and TRBJ1-1; maybe TRBD1 (6 bases). Trimming shortened V by 8 bases and J by 4 bases, and 17 bases separated the two germline ends. Germline-derived CDR1 and CDR2 are LNHNV and YYDKDF (reference sequence). This CDR3 has 14 amino acids.

The chain carries TRBV10-3 and TRBJ1-1; D is perhaps TRBD1 (5 bases). This CDR3 contains 13 residues. The germline V gene has CDR1 ENHRY and CDR2 SYGVKD. V lost 7 bases and J lost 10, with 19 bases in between. This CDR3 reads CAIKMQGGEGAFF. CDR3 DNA: TGTGCCATCAAGATGCAGGGAGGGGAAGGAGCTTTCTTT.